This TCR beta chain stems from a study of blood T cell repertoires in COVID-19 (dated by TCRdb to about 2020). Regarding the study in general: The collaborator samples originated in the United States, Italy and Spain and spanned the acute and convalescent phases of COVID-19. Where HLA class I and class II types were available, the types were taken from metadata supplied by the sample provider, not from assay-based typing. A freely available public database, intended as a resource for researchers studying the immune response to SARS-CoV-2, is where the repertoires were released. A de-identified subject ID, COVID-19 status, age in years and sex were almost always included in the sample metadata. The prospective study material was composed of cDNA or gDNA derived from T cells, B-cell-depleted T cells, or PBMCs. Samples were obtained from the ongoing ImmuneRACE study (first 160 participants) and from roughly 1,300 subjects provided by 6 global collaborators. Deeply sampled blood TCRbeta repertoires from subjects exposed to, actively infected with, or recovered from COVID-19 were included in the dataset.

Broad study findings and their caveats: The amount of clinical and demographic metadata varied by source and participant and was provided uncurated.

The immunoSEQ Assay, a bias-controlled multiplex PCR, was used to amplify TCRbeta CDR3 regions from genomic DNA. On the study's bioinformatics: The number of nucleated cells in each sample was estimated by amplification of reference gene primers within the assay. Sequence reads were collapsed and filtered to measure the absolute abundance of every unique TCRbeta CDR3 rearrangement. Productive Simpson clonality was computed per sample as the square root of Simpson's diversity index over productive rearrangements. Sourced from immuneACCESS, this table was stored by TCRdb with only in-frame sequences that have V and J called. A share of the clones is absent; for the studies checked, an unresolved V gene accounts for under half, and the remainder has no known explanation. That table gives V, J and clone size, and the DNA gave D and trimming. The sample includes 70,000 to 100,000 clones, with about 82% observed a single time. 15% to 18% of the sample belongs to the ten largest clones.

Whole blood was collected in K2EDTA tubes by collaborating institutions according to the institutions' own protocols. For TCRbeta analysis, collaborators shipped samples in one of three forms: frozen whole blood, isolated PBMCs, or DNA extracted from either of those sample types. Trimming leaves V shorter by 3 bases and J shorter by 8 bases, with the junction holding 12 bases beyond the gene matches. As encoded in the germline V gene, CDR1 is SGHVS while CDR2 is FQNEAQ. Inclusive of the bounding cysteine and phenylalanine, the CDR3 is 16 residues long. The kept DNA is CDR3 alone, 48 bases in frame from the first base. Concerning this clone: Its antigen is currently not known. The input lacks base qualities; no much larger clone sits a single base away.

Sample: peripheral blood. The sequence came from a woman of 80 years or more with acute or convalescent COVID-19. The chain was built from TRBV7-8 and TRBJ1-4; 7 middle bases align to TRBD1. The sequenced DNA: TGTGCCAGCAGCTTGCGACAGGGATTACTAATGGAAAAACTGTTTTTT. Its translation reads: CASSLRQGLLMEKLFF.